In its sample, the clone carrying this T cell receptor (beta chain) was seen many times. Its antigen remains unknown. The library gave individual cDNA molecules unique molecular identifiers. How the authors handled the data: A per-sample median of around 100,000 TCRs was observed, with a range of about 23,224 to 700,000. A single record per CDR3 protein comes from TCRdb applying MiXCR to the RACE reads. The V and J calls were determined by TCRdb, not by the authors. The sample includes more than 35,000 distinct CDR3 sequences, about 6.3% of them seen just once. The data were obtained in a study of human T cells and chemical hapten exposure. Study-level results: With patch test score, the counts of PT1 expanded TCRs showed a positive correlation.

Noted time point: patch test 1, 2 weeks after DPC sensitization. Documented treatment: therapeutic diphenylcyclopropenone sensitization with weekly scalp DPC. The total RNA was obtained from whole blood that was not fractionated. Material: whole blood, obtained in connection with sensitization to the hapten diphenylcyclopropenone (DPC). The receptor was derived from a woman aged 25 to 39 with alopecia areata. Some clones in this sample may be carry-over from other donors' samples.

The CDR3 DNA reads as TGTGCCAGCAGTTACCACGGAAAAAACTATGGCTACACCTTC. Translated, it gives CASSYHGKNYGYTF. The gene calls are TRBV6-5 and TRBJ1-2; no reliable D call. Germline V gene lookup returns CDR1 MNHEY and CDR2 SVGAGI. The ends were cut back, 2 bases at V and 2 bases at J, with 9 bases in the middle. The CDR3 extends over 14 amino acids.